These 18 T cell receptor beta chains share one sample of origin, sequenced in a study of shared clonotypes between healthy human individuals. Generated by immunoSEQ multiplex PCR, the TCRdb table keeps only in-frame clones and is missing some. The sample lists about 660,000 clones, roughly 70% seen once, with less than 2% in the top ten. Sequencing was done on a sample of memory CD4+ T cells sorted from blood. Subset described: CD45RA-negative fraction. The receptors were gathered from a young woman in good health.

The V gene is TRBV2, the J gene TRBJ1-5, with TRBD1 as a possible D gene (6 bases). The CDR3 contains 14 residues. The germline V gene has CDR1 SNHLY and CDR2 FYNNEI. V gave up 7 bases and J gave up 3 bases, with 13 bases separating them. The CDR3 region is CASTQGGFNQPQHF. CDR3 in DNA: TGTGCCAGCACCCAAGGGGGTTTCAATCAGCCCCAGCATTTT.

As for this clone: The DNA is omitted, as the CDR3 cannot be located on it reliably, and the CDR3 follows TCRdb's listing. The rearrangement uses TRBV30 and TRBJ2-7. A total of 12 residues make up the CDR3, ends included. Germline V CDR1 and CDR2: GTSNPN, SVGIG (reference sequence). This CDR3 is CAWGGWGRGIDF.

V gene TRBV7-5 combines with J gene TRBJ2-7; the table gives TRBD2 as D, unverified against the DNA. TRBV7-5 has pseudogene status. There are 15 residues in the CDR3. CDR3 amino acids: CVRSLGSGSPYEQYF. CDR3 nucleotide sequence: TGTGTCAGAAGCTTAGGTAGCGGGAGTCCCTACGAGCAGTACTTC.

The chain is built from TRBV6-5 and TRBJ1-1; D gene ambiguous. CDR1 is MNHEY, CDR2 SVGAGI, per germline. Trimming took 5 bases from V and 0 from J, leaving 13 bases between them. CDR3 length equals 15 residues. The CDR3 sequence is CASSNSYGVNTEAFF. The CDR3 DNA reads as TGTGCCAGCAGTAACAGCTACGGGGTGAACACTGAAGCTTTCTTT.

The table lists this clone with a few counts. Other DNA sequences in the sample encode the same CDR3. This chain joins TRBV5-1 and TRBJ1-2; 9 bases fit TRBD1. Germline CDR1 and CDR2: SGHRS and YFSETQ. V was clipped by 0 bases and J by 8 bases; unmatched bases: 5. The CDR3 contains 14 residues. CDR3 region: CASSLAGQGEGYTF. Written as DNA, the CDR3 is TGCGCCAGCAGCTTGGCGGGACAGGGAGAAGGCTACACCTTC.

This chain joins TRBV14 and TRBJ2-5, with a weak D call TRBD1 (6 bases). The V gene lost 1 base and the J gene lost 1 base, with 19 bases spanning the gap. There are 18 residues in the CDR3. Germline V gene sequence: CDR1 SGHDN, CDR2 FVKESK. For the CDR3, the DNA is TGTGCCAGCAGCCAAGCCTTGTGGAGGACAGAAAGCCAAGAGACCCAGTACTTC. It translates to CASSQALWRTESQETQYF.

CDR3 in amino acids: CASSARASGAFNEQFF. In nucleotides, the CDR3 is TGTGCCAGCTCGGCTCGGGCTAGCGGGGCCTTCAATGAGCAGTTCTTC. This chain joins TRBV18 and TRBJ2-1, with 9 bases fitting TRBD2. The J segment lost 6 bases and the V segment lost 6 bases, leaving 12 bases of the junction unmatched. Germline lookup yields CDR1 KGHSH and CDR2 LQKENI. This CDR3 is built from 16 residues.

The chain employs TRBV2 and TRBJ1-2, with D unclear. Germline V gene sequence: CDR1 SNHLY, CDR2 FYNNEI. The CDR3 covers 13 residues. V shed 8 bases and J shed 8 bases, with 18 bases lying between them. The CDR3 is CASSALVDSGYTF. The CDR3 DNA reads as TGTGCCAGCTCCGCGCTTGTGGACTCGGGCTACACCTTC.

V usage is TRBV11-1 and J usage is TRBJ2-7; TRBD2 matches at 8 bases. CDR1 and CDR2 from the germline V gene are SGHAT and FQDESV (reference sequence). This CDR3 is 15 amino acids long. Unmatched junction bases numbered 9, after V lost 5 bases and J lost 3 bases. CDR3 sequence: CASSPASGRNYEQYF. The CDR3 DNA reads as TGTGCCAGCAGCCCCGCAAGCGGGAGAAACTACGAGCAGTACTTC.

V is TRBV19 and J is TRBJ1-4; D is possibly TRBD1 (5 bases). There are 14 residues in the CDR3. The germline V gene encodes CDR1 LNHDA and CDR2 SQIVND (reference sequence). V was trimmed by 6 bases and J by 2 bases, leaving 10 bases between them. This CDR3 is CASRKQATNEKLFF. CDR3 sequence (DNA): TGTGCCAGTAGAAAACAGGCTACTAATGAAAAACTGTTTTTT.

This clone has more than one count but fewer than ten. The gene calls are TRBV6-1 and TRBJ2-7, with D perhaps assigned TRBD1 or TRBD2 (5 bases each). Trimming shortened V by 8 bases and J by 1 base, and 18 bases separated the two germline ends. Germline V gene sequence: CDR1 MNHNS, CDR2 SASEGT. The CDR3 length is 15 residues. CDR3 bases: TGTGCCAGCTCCCGAGGGGCGGAACGTTCCTACGAGCAGTACTTC. Its translation: CASSRGAERSYEQYF.

This clone was counted a single time. The V gene is TRBV9, the J gene TRBJ2-2; TRBD1 might be the D (6 bases). Trimming removed 2 bases at V and 4 bases at J, with 15 bases between. The germline V gene has CDR1 SGDLS and CDR2 YYNGEE. This CDR3 is built from 16 residues. The CDR3 bases are TGTGCCAGCAGCGTCACGCAGGGGCTAGGCACCGGGGAGCTGTTTTTT. Its translation is CASSVTQGLGTGELFF.

This chain connects TRBV5-5 to TRBJ1-1; D is perhaps TRBD1 (5 bases). V was cut by 1 base and J by 0 bases, with 13 bases left in between. The CDR3 length is 16 residues. Germline V gene lookup returns CDR1 SGHKS and CDR2 YYEKEE (reference sequence). CDR3 residues: CASSLMEGRVNTEAFF. CDR3 DNA sequence: TGTGCCAGCAGCTTGATGGAGGGGAGGGTGAACACTGAAGCTTTCTTT.

This clone was counted only a few times. The V call is TRBV12-1, the J call TRBJ2-7; the D call TRBD1 from the table was never checked on the DNA. TRBV12-1 is annotated as a pseudogene. The CDR3 is 13 residues long. CDR3 protein: CASSIQGIYEQYF. The CDR3 nucleotides read TGTGCCAGCAGCATACAGGGGATTTACGAGCAGTACTTC.

The chain recombines TRBV6-5 with TRBJ2-7; D is possibly TRBD1 (6 bases). The ends were cut back, 2 bases at V and 0 bases at J, with 14 bases in the middle. Germline CDR1 reads MNHEY; CDR2 reads SVGAGI. The CDR3 spans 16 residues. The CDR3 DNA sequence: TGTGCCAGCAGTTACGGTTCCCTACAGGGCTCCTACGAGCAGTACTTC. It yields the protein CASSYGSLQGSYEQYF.

The V call is TRBV7-9, the J call TRBJ2-7; a weak D match, TRBD2 (6 bases). The CDR3 contains 17 residues. Germline-derived CDR1 and CDR2 are SEHNR and FQNEAQ (reference sequence). V gave up 1 base and J gave up 7 bases, with 23 bases separating them. The CDR3, as DNA: TGTGCCAGCAGCTTAGAGTTTGGGACTGAGATTCTTCGGGAGCAGTACTTC. Its translation is CASSLEFGTEILREQYF.

The chain joins TRBV27 to TRBJ2-7; 8 bases fit TRBD1. The trim removed 5 bases at V and 7 bases at J, leaving 13 bases unmatched. This CDR3 spans 15 amino acids. In germline, CDR1 is MNHEY, CDR2 SMNVEV (reference sequence). CDR3 sequence: CASSTGQGDSSEQYF. CDR3 sequence (DNA): TGTGCCAGCAGTACTGGACAGGGAGACTCTAGTGAGCAGTACTTC.

This rearrangement joins TRBV9 to TRBJ1-1; the D is unclear. The CDR3 contains 15 residues. Germline values: CDR1 SGDLS, CDR2 YYNGEE. V lost 0 bases to trimming and J lost 1 base, with 10 bases between them. CDR3 DNA sequence: TGTGCCAGCAGCGTAGTTCAAATGGCGAACACTGAAGCTTTCTTT. Protein product: CASSVVQMANTEAFF.